This T cell receptor (beta chain) is drawn from a study of cytomegalovirus exposure and HLA in healthy donors. Study-level background: An early release of data contained approximately 80 million unique TCRs, which came from HLA-typed donors.

In its sample, this clone was seen a few times. Its specificity is unknown. General study points: Researchers counted around 160 TCR beta chains as cytomegalovirus-associated.

The PCR ran on 60 Vbeta and 13 Jbeta primers. Only in-frame clones appear in the TCRdb table, and some are missing; sequencing was by immunoSEQ multiplex PCR. The sample carries about 100,000 clones, around 77% recorded once. The CDR3 runs to 17 residues. V shed 4 bases, J shed 8 bases, and the junction held 17 bases outside the gene matches. Germline V gene lookup returns CDR1 LNHDA and CDR2 SQIVND (reference sequence). V usage is TRBV19 and J usage is TRBJ2-1; 7 bases match TRBD2. The sequence derives from a man between 25 and 39 years old in good health and CMV-seronegative. Material: PBMCs. The chain's CDR3 is CASSTPGDRLAAYEQFF. The CDR3 coding sequence is TGTGCCAGTAGTACGCCGGGAGATCGCCTAGCGGCCTATGAGCAGTTCTTC.